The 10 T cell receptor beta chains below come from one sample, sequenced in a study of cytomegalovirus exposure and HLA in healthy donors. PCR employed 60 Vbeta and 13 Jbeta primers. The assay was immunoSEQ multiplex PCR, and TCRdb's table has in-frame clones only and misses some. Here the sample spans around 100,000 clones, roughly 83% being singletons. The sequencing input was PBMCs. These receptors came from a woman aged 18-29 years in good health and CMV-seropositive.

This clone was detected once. This CDR3 is CASSLEGQRGYTF. CDR3 nucleotides: TGTGCCAGCAGTTTAGAAGGACAGCGGGGCTACACCTTC. The J gene is TRBJ1-2, the V gene TRBV6-5, with TRBD1 as a possible D gene (6 bases). Germline lookup yields CDR1 MNHEY and CDR2 SVGAGI. The CDR3 extends over 13 amino acids. Between the trimmed V and J ends, which lost 4 bases and 8 bases, there was a span of 14 bases.

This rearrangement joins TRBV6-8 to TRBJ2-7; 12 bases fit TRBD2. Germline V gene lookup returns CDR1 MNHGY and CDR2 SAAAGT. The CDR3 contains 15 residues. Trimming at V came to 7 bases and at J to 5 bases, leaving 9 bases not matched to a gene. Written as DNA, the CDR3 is TGTGCCAGCACCGGACTAGCGGGACTTCTAAACGAGCAGTACTTC. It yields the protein CASTGLAGLLNEQYF.

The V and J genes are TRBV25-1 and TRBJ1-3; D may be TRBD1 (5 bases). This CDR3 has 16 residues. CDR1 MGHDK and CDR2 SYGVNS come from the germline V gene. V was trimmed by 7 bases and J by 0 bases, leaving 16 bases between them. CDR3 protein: CASTTLQVDSGNTIYF. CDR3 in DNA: TGTGCCAGCACCACCCTACAGGTCGACTCTGGAAACACCATATATTTT.

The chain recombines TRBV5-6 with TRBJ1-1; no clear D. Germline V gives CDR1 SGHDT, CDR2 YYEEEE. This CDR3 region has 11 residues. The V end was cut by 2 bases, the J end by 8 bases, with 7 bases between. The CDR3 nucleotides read TGTGCCAGCAGCTTTTCAGGCGAAGCTTTCTTT. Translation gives CASSFSGEAFF.

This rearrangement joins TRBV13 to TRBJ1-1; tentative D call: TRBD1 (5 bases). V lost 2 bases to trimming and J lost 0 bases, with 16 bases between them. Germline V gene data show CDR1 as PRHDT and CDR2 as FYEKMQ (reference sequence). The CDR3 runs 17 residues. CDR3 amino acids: CASSLISKGFMNTEAFF. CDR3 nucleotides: TGTGCCAGCAGCTTAATTTCTAAGGGGTTCATGAACACTGAAGCTTTCTTT. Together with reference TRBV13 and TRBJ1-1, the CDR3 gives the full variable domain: AAGVIQSPRHLIKEKRETATLKCYPIPRHDTVYWYQQGPGQDPQFLISFYEKMQSDKGSIPDRFSAQQFSDYHSELNMSSLELGDSALYFCASSLISKGFMNTEAFFGQGTRLTVV.

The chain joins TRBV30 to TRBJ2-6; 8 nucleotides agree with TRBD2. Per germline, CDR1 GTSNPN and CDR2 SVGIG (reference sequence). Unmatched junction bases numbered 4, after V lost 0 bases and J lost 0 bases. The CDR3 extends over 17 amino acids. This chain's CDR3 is CAWSVLSGSSGANVLTF. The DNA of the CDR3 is TGTGCCTGGAGTGTATTGAGCGGGAGCTCTGGGGCCAACGTCCTGACTTTC. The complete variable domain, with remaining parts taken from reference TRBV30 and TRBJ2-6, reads SQTIHQWPATLVQPVGSPLSLECTVEGTSNPNLYWYRQAAGRGLQLLFYSVGIGQISSEVPQNLSASRPQDRQFILSSKKLLLSDSGFYLCAWSVLSGSSGANVLTFGAGSRLTVL.

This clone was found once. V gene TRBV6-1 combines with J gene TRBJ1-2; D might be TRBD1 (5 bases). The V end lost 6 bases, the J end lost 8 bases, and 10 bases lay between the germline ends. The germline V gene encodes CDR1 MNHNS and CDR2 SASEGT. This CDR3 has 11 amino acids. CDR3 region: CASRGDYGYTF. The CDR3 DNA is TGTGCCAGCAGAGGGGATTACGGCTACACCTTC.

This CDR3 is CASSSPARSTGELFF. For the CDR3, the DNA is TGTGCCAGTAGTTCCCCCGCTCGGAGCACCGGGGAGCTGTTTTTT. The V call is TRBV19, the J call TRBJ2-2; the D is unclear. The CDR3 has 15 residues. The V end was cut by 5 bases, the J end by 4 bases, with 14 bases between. Germline assignment: CDR1 LNHDA and CDR2 SQIVND (reference sequence).

The CDR3 DNA reads TGTGCCAGTACGGCGGGAGGGCCGGTGGAGGCAGAGACCCAGTACTTC. Translation: CASTAGGPVEAETQYF. The chain carries TRBV19 and TRBJ2-5; 9 bases align to TRBD2. Germline V lookup: CDR1 LNHDA, CDR2 SQIVND (reference sequence). With V trimmed by 7 bases and J by 4 bases, 13 bases remained unmatched. The CDR3 totals 16 residues.

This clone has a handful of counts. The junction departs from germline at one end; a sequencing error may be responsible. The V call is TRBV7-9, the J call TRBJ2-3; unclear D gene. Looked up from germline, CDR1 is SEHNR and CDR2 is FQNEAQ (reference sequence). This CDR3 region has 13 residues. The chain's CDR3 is CSSSFLLPDTQYF. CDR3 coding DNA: TGTTCCAGCAGCTTCCTACTTCCAGATACGCAGTATTTT.